This TCR beta chain was obtained from a study of T cell clonotyping in hematopoietic cell transplantation. Documented time point: recipient sample about 28 days before transplant, after cytoreduction. TCRdb's table, derived via immunoSEQ multiplex PCR, lists solely in-frame clones and lacks some. The table has about 9,200 clones, roughly 90% seen once; the top ten hold around 26%. Trimming left V 3 bases short and J 6 bases short, with 9 bases between. The CDR3 has 13 amino acids. Germline V gene lookup returns CDR1 ENHRY and CDR2 SYGVKD. Only a few counts were recorded for this clone. What it recognizes is unknown. Broader study findings: Broader posttransplant TCR repertoire diversity was predicted by graft donor and pretransplant recipient Inverse Simpson Index values.

The sequencing used peripheral blood mononuclear cells, collected before stem cell transplant. This TCR derives from an older woman with acute myeloid leukemia. Some clones in this sample may be carry-over from other donors' samples. This chain links TRBV10-3 with TRBJ1-5; no definite D call. The chain's CDR3 is CAISDGVGQPQHF. In DNA, the CDR3 is TGTGCCATCAGTGACGGGGTTGGTCAGCCCCAGCATTTT.